This passage covers 14 T cell receptor beta chains from one sample sequenced in a study of T-cell memory formation after mild COVID-19. Each CDR3 protein is one row after TCRdb ran MiXCR on the 5' RACE reads. The profile shows about 340,000 distinct CDR3 sequences, 20% to 25% of them singletons. Sequenced material: PBMCs or a T cell subset sorted from them (not recorded which). Every receptor here comes from a man aged 18 to 29 who had mild COVID-19 (a few samples of this study predate the infection). Cell type and time point are not known.

This clonotype has just a few counts. The chain uses TRBV6-2 or TRBV6-3 and TRBJ2-7; D is unresolved. Per germline, CDR1 MNHEY and CDR2 SVGEGT. This CDR3 is built from 11 residues. The V gene lost 6 bases and the J gene lost 3 bases, with 6 bases spanning the gap. DNA of the CDR3: TGTGCCAGCAGAGGACGCTACGAGCAGTACTTC. It yields the protein CASRGRYEQYF.

This clonotype was counted a few times. This chain uses TRBV7-9 with TRBJ2-7, with D possibly TRBD2 on 6 matching bases. Trimming shortened V by 5 bases and J by 4 bases, and 21 bases separated the two germline ends. CDR3 length: 16 residues. CDR1 SEHNR and CDR2 FQNEAQ come from the germline V gene (reference sequence). In DNA form, the CDR3 reads TGTGCCAGCAGCGTATTTAGGGGACTGGCTCCTTACGAGCAGTACGTC. Translated, it gives CASSVFRGLAPYEQYV.

This clonotype has only a few counts. The chain has TRBV5-1 and TRBJ2-2; D perhaps matches TRBD1 (6 bases). This CDR3 region has 15 residues. Deletions cut 3 bases from V and 1 base from J, with 10 bases between. Germline loops: CDR1 SGHRS, CDR2 YFSETQ. In nucleotides, the CDR3 is TGCGCCAGCAGCTATACAGGGATGAACACCGGGGAGCTGTTTTTT. This encodes CASSYTGMNTGELFF.

This clonotype was observed a handful of times. V is TRBV20-1 and J is TRBJ2-7; D not certain. There are 13 residues in the CDR3. Germline CDR1 reads DFQATT; CDR2 reads SNEGSKA (reference sequence). Trimming cost V 0 bases and J 6 bases, with 12 bases left between them. The CDR3 sequence is CSARDLAGGEQYF. The CDR3 coding sequence is TGCAGTGCTAGAGATTTAGCCGGCGGCGAGCAGTACTTC.

V and J are TRBV12-5 and TRBJ2-5, with TRBD1 matching 8 bases. V shed 4 bases, J shed 4 bases, and the junction held 5 bases outside the gene matches. The CDR3 has 14 residues. Germline V CDR1 and CDR2: LGHNT, FRNRAP. In DNA form, the CDR3 reads TGTGCTAGTGGTTGGCAGGGGGCGACAGAGACCCAGTACTTC. Protein: CASGWQGATETQYF.

This clonotype turned up a few times. The chain couples TRBV5-1 to TRBJ2-1, with D maybe TRBD1 (6 bases). Germline CDR1 SGHRS, CDR2 YFSETQ. Trimming pared 1 base from V and 6 bases from J, leaving 14 bases between. The CDR3 sequence is 15 residues long. Here the CDR3 DNA reads TGCGCCAGCAGCTTGAGTGCAGGGGATTTCAATGAGCAGTTCTTC. It is translated as CASSLSAGDFNEQFF.

This clonotype appeared a few times. This rearrangement joins TRBV4-1 to TRBJ2-7, with TRBD2 as a possible D gene (6 bases). The CDR3 is 15 amino acids. V lost 0 bases, J lost 4 bases, and 13 bases lay in between. Germline CDR1 reads MGHRA; CDR2 reads YSYEKL. The chain's CDR3 is CASSQDPGARYEQYF. The CDR3 bases are TGCGCCAGCAGCCAAGATCCGGGAGCGAGGTACGAGCAGTACTTC.

This clonotype showed up just a few times. The chain employs TRBV4-2 and TRBJ2-5; D call uncertain. CDR1 and CDR2 (germline): LGHNA, YNFKEQ. The V end lost 1 base, the J end lost 1 base, and 7 bases lay between the germline ends. The CDR3 runs to 14 residues. The CDR3 sequence is CASSQVGSQETQYF. The CDR3 DNA reads TGTGCCAGCAGCCAAGTCGGTAGCCAAGAGACCCAGTACTTC.

J is TRBJ1-1 and V is TRBV12-3 or TRBV12-4; the match to TRBD1 covers 7 bases. There are 11 residues in the CDR3. The junction had 6 bases not matched to a gene; V was cut back by 6 bases and J by 11 bases. CDR3 in DNA: TGTGCCAGCAGCAGGGGACAGCGGGCTTTCTTT. Translation: CASSRGQRAFF.

The chain is built from TRBV5-5 and TRBJ2-1; D not resolved. V dropped 0 bases and J dropped 0 bases, with 10 bases sitting between them. The CDR3 totals 16 residues. CDR1 and CDR2 (germline): SGHKS, YYEKEE (reference sequence). In nucleotides, the CDR3 is TGTGCCAGCAGCTTGGCCGTCACTGCCTCCTACAATGAGCAGTTCTTC. Translating gives CASSLAVTASYNEQFF.

The chain joins TRBV5-4 to TRBJ1-2, with D possibly matching TRBD1 (6 bases). The ends were cut back, 4 bases at V and 2 bases at J, with 15 bases in the middle. The CDR3 runs to 15 residues. Germline V gene data show CDR1 as SGHNT and CDR2 as YYREEE (reference sequence). The CDR3 DNA sequence: TGTGCCAGCAGCACCCAGGGGACTGTCAACTATGGCTACACCTTC. Translated: CASSTQGTVNYGYTF.

In its sample, this clonotype was seen many times. CDR3: CASRKDRMNTEAFF. The CDR3 nucleotides are TGTGCCAGCAGGAAGGACAGGATGAACACTGAAGCTTTCTTT. The chain has TRBV7-9 and TRBJ1-1; 7 bases fit TRBD1. V dropped 6 bases and J dropped 0; count of bases not matched to a gene: 4. Germline CDR1 reads SEHNR; CDR2 reads FQNEAQ (reference sequence). The CDR3 sequence is 14 residues long.

This clonotype was observed a handful of times. The genes are TRBV4-3 and TRBJ2-3; TRBD2 matches 13 bases. The V segment lost 1 base and the J segment 3 bases; nucleotides outside the gene matches: 1. Germline assignment: CDR1 LGHNA and CDR2 YSLEER. This CDR3 contains 16 residues. CDR3: CASSQAGLAGTDTQYF. CDR3 in DNA: TGCGCCAGCAGCCAAGCGGGACTAGCGGGGACAGATACGCAGTATTTT.

The chain recombines TRBV28 with TRBJ2-7, with 10 nucleotides matching TRBD1. J gave up 3 bases and V 5 bases, and 4 bases lay outside the gene matches. The length of the CDR3 is 14 residues. Germline loops: CDR1 MDHEN, CDR2 SYDVKM. CDR3 nucleotides: TGTGCCAGCAGTCGGACAGGGGGTCGCTACGAGCAGTACGTC. Its translation is CASSRTGGRYEQYV.